This paragraph reports one TCR beta chain. Sequencing was performed with immunoSEQ multiplex PCR; in TCRdb, only in-frame clones are kept and a portion is missing. The data hold about 1 million clones, with about 75% observed a single time. The data belong to a study of shared clonotypes between healthy human individuals. Germline trimming cut 1 base from V and 6 bases from J; bases unmatched to any gene: 9. Germline V gene sequence: CDR1 SGHTA, CDR2 FQGNSA. This CDR3 comprises 16 residues. Source material: memory CD4+ T cells sorted from blood. Stated subset: CD45RA-negative fraction. This TCR was sampled from a young man in good health. The rearrangement links TRBV7-2 to TRBJ2-5; 9 nucleotides agree with TRBD2. The DNA of the CDR3 is TGTGCCAGCAGCTTAGATGCTAGCGGGGCGGGGAAGACCCAGTACTTC. Translated: CASSLDASGAGKTQYF. The full variable domain, rest sourced from reference TRBV7-2 and TRBJ2-5, is GAGVSQSPSNKVTEKGKDVELRCDPISGHTALYWYRQSLGQGLEFLIYFQGNSAPDKSGLPSDRFSAERTGGSVSTLTIQRTQQEDSAVYLCASSLDASGAGKTQYFGPGTRLLVL.